This is a list of T cell receptor beta chains from one sample in a study of control samples from healthy donors and cancer patients. Repertoires were generated with immunoSEQ multiplex PCR, while TCRdb's copy carries only in-frame clones and drops some. The sample contains some 90,000 clones, approximately 86% of which appear only once. Material for sequencing was blood. The receptor source for this set is a woman aged 45-65 years in good health. The CDR3 runs from the conserved cysteine through the conserved F or W. A D gene is named only where the DNA matches it firmly. Not all rows give a size; the values are once, few, many and, for expanded clones, a class.

clone size: -; V gene: TRBV6-1; J gene: TRBJ2-4; D gene: TRBD2; CDR3 DNA: TGTGCCAGCAGTGAACGCAGCGGGAGAGGACTGGCCAAAAACATTCAGTACTTC; CDR3 protein: CASSERSGRGLAKNIQYF
clone size: once; V gene: TRBV7-2; J gene: TRBJ2-7; D gene: -; CDR3 DNA: TGTGCCAGCAGCTTAGATCGGTGGAAATACGAGCAGTACTTC; CDR3 protein: CASSLDRWKYEQYF
clone size: -; V gene: TRBV9; J gene: TRBJ2-5; D gene: TRBD2; CDR3 DNA: TGTGCCAGCAGCGTAGCACTAGCGGGACGGGAGACCCAGTACTTC; CDR3 protein: CASSVALAGRETQYF
clone size: -; V gene: TRBV15; J gene: TRBJ1-1; D gene: -; CDR3 DNA: TGTGCCACCAGCAGAGCCAGCGGAGGGGCTGAAGCTTTCTTT; CDR3 protein: CATSRASGGAEAFF
clone size: -; V gene: TRBV15; J gene: TRBJ1-2; D gene: -; CDR3 DNA: TGTGCCACCAGCAGAGATCGCTCTTCTCAGGGCCCTAACTATGGCTACACCTTC; CDR3 protein: CATSRDRSSQGPNYGYTF
clone size: once; V gene: TRBV11-3; J gene: TRBJ1-4; D gene: TRBD1; CDR3 DNA: TGTGCCAGCAGCTCGATCAGGGGGCCTGGTGAAAAACTGTTTTTT; CDR3 protein: CASSSIRGPGEKLFF
clone size: once; V gene: TRBV24-1; J gene: TRBJ2-2; D gene: TRBD2; CDR3 DNA: TGTGCCACCAGTGATACCGCGGGAGGTAACACCGGGGAGCTGTTTTTT; CDR3 protein: CATSDTAGGNTGELFF
clone size: few; V gene: TRBV27; J gene: TRBJ1-1; D gene: -; CDR3 DNA: TGTGCCAGCAGTTCCCGGGACACTGAAGCTTTCTTT; CDR3 protein: CASSSRDTEAFF
clone size: -; V gene: TRBV18; J gene: TRBJ2-7; D gene: -; CDR3 DNA: TGTGCCAGCTCAGCGATAGGGGCGAATTACGAGCAGTACTTC; CDR3 protein: CASSAIGANYEQYF
clone size: -; V gene: TRBV6-2/TRBV6-3; J gene: TRBJ2-3; D gene: TRBD1; CDR3 DNA: TGTGCCAGCAGTTTCCCATACAGGGGGGCAGATACGCAGTATTTT; CDR3 protein: CASSFPYRGADTQYF
clone size: -; V gene: TRBV24-1; J gene: TRBJ2-7; D gene: -; CDR3 DNA: TGTGCCACCAATCACTACGAGCAGTACTTC; CDR3 protein: CATNHYEQYF
clone size: -; V gene: TRBV6-6; J gene: TRBJ2-5; D gene: TRBD2; CDR3 DNA: TGTGCCAGCAGTGCCCCCGGACGGGGGGATCAGACCCAGTACTTC; CDR3 protein: CASSAPGRGDQTQYF
clone size: -; V gene: TRBV9; J gene: TRBJ2-1; D gene: TRBD1; CDR3 DNA: TGTGCCAGCAGCGTAGAGAGGACAGGGGCGAACAATGAGCAGTTCTTC; CDR3 protein: CASSVERTGANNEQFF
clone size: -; V gene: TRBV10-3; J gene: TRBJ1-1; D gene: -; CDR3 DNA: TGTGCCATCAGTGAAGAGGCCGCTCCCGCGAACACTGAAGCTTTCTTT; CDR3 protein: CAISEEAAPANTEAFF
clone size: -; V gene: TRBV11-2; J gene: TRBJ1-3; D gene: TRBD1; CDR3 DNA: TGTGCCAGCAGCCCGGACAGGGTTTCTGGAAACACCATATATTTT; CDR3 protein: CASSPDRVSGNTIYF
clone size: -; V gene: TRBV5-5; J gene: TRBJ2-3; D gene: -; CDR3 DNA: TGTGCCAGCAGCACCGGTCTAGGAAGCACAGATACGCAGTATTTT; CDR3 protein: CASSTGLGSTDTQYF
clone size: -; V gene: TRBV18; J gene: TRBJ1-5; D gene: -; CDR3 DNA: TGTGCCAGCTCACCTTCGACGGGGGTTCGCAATCAGCCCCAGCATTTT; CDR3 protein: CASSPSTGVRNQPQHF
clone size: -; V gene: TRBV28; J gene: TRBJ1-5; D gene: -; CDR3 DNA: TGTGCCAGCAGTGTCTGGACGGGTAGCAATCAGCCCCAGCATTTT; CDR3 protein: CASSVWTGSNQPQHF
clone size: -; V gene: TRBV6-2/TRBV6-3; J gene: TRBJ1-5; D gene: -; CDR3 DNA: TGTGCCAGCAGTTTCAGTGGCAATCAGCCCCAGCATTTT; CDR3 protein: CASSFSGNQPQHF
clone size: -; V gene: TRBV12-3/TRBV12-4; J gene: TRBJ1-1; D gene: -; CDR3 DNA: TGTGCCAGCAATACAGACGGGAGGGCTGAAGCTTTCTTT; CDR3 protein: CASNTDGRAEAFF
clone size: few; V gene: TRBV6-5; J gene: TRBJ1-2; D gene: TRBD1; CDR3 DNA: TGTGCCAGCAGTTACCTGGACAGGGTCTCGCATGGCTACACCTTC; CDR3 protein: CASSYLDRVSHGYTF
clone size: once; V gene: TRBV27; J gene: TRBJ1-4; D gene: TRBD1; CDR3 DNA: TGTGCCAGCAGTCCCGGGACAGGTGAAAAACTGTTTTTT; CDR3 protein: CASSPGTGEKLFF
clone size: few; V gene: TRBV5-6; J gene: TRBJ2-5; D gene: TRBD2; CDR3 DNA: TGTGCCAGCAGCCTAGGACTAGCGGTCCAAGAGACCCAGTACTTC; CDR3 protein: CASSLGLAVQETQYF
clone size: once; V gene: TRBV29-1; J gene: TRBJ2-7; D gene: -; CDR3 DNA: TGCAGCGTCGAGATAGTGGGCGACGAGCAGTACTTC; CDR3 protein: CSVEIVGDEQYF
clone size: -; V gene: TRBV28; J gene: TRBJ1-1; D gene: TRBD1; CDR3 DNA: TGTGCCAGCACCTGGGGGGGACAGGAAGCTTTCTTT; CDR3 protein: CASTWGGQEAFF
clone size: -; V gene: TRBV10-3; J gene: TRBJ2-1; D gene: -; CDR3 DNA: TGTGCCATCAGTCAGGGGGCTGAGCGGGGGCTGGGGAATGAGCAGTTCTTC; CDR3 protein: CAISQGAERGLGNEQFF
clone size: -; V gene: TRBV9; J gene: TRBJ1-1; D gene: -; CDR3 DNA: TGTGCCAGCAACAAGGGAGTGAACACTGAAGCTTTCTTT; CDR3 protein: CASNKGVNTEAFF
clone size: -; V gene: TRBV7-2; J gene: TRBJ2-1; D gene: -; CDR3 DNA: TGTGCCAGCAGCTTACAGAATTACAATGAGCAGTTCTTC; CDR3 protein: CASSLQNYNEQFF
clone size: -; V gene: TRBV19; J gene: TRBJ1-1; D gene: -; CDR3 DNA: TGTGCCACCCGCCGTTTCAGCGGTCTGAACACTGAAGCTTTCTTT; CDR3 protein: CATRRFSGLNTEAFF
clone size: -; V gene: TRBV13; J gene: TRBJ2-3; D gene: -; CDR3 DNA: TGTGCCAGCAGCTTGTTAATGACGTGGCAGGGGAATGAGGCAGATACGCAGTATTTT; CDR3 protein: CASSLLMTWQGNEADTQYF
clone size: once; V gene: TRBV6-5; J gene: TRBJ1-4; D gene: -; CDR3 DNA: TGTGCCAGCAGGATCGATATGGCAACTAATGAAAAACTGTTTTTT; CDR3 protein: CASRIDMATNEKLFF